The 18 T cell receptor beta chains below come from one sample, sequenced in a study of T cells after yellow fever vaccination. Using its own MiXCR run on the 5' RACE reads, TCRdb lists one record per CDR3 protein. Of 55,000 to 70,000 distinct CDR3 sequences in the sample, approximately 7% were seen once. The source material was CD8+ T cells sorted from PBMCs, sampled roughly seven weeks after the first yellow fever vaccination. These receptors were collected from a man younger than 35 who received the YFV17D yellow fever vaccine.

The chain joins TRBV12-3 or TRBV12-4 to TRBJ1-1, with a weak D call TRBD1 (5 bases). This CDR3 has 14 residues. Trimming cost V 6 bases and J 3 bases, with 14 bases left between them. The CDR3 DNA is TGTGCCAGCAGAACGATGTGGGGGGACACTGAAGCTTTCTTT. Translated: CASRTMWGDTEAFF.

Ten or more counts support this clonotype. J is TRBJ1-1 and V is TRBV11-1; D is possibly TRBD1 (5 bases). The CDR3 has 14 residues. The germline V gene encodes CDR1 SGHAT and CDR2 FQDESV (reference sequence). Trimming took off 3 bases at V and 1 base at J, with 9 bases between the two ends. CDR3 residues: CASSFGTANTEAFF. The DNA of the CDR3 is TGTGCCAGCAGCTTCGGGACGGCGAACACTGAAGCTTTCTTT.

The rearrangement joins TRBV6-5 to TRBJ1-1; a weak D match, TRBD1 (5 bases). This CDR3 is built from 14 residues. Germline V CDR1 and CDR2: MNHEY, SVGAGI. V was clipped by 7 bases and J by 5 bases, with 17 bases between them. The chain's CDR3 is CASTPTGGLTEAFF. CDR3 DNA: TGTGCCAGCACCCCTACAGGAGGTTTGACTGAAGCTTTCTTT.

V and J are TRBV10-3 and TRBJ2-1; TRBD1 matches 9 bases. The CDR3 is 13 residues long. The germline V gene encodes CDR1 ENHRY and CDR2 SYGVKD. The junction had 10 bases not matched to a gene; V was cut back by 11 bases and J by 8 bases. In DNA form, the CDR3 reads TGTGCCTCTACCGGGACAGGGTGGGATGAGCAGTTCTTC. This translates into CASTGTGWDEQFF.

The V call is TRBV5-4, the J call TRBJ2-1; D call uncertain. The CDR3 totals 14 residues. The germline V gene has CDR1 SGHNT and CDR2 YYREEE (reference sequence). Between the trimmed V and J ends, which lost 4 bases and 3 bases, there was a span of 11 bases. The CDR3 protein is CASSPAPGYNEQFF. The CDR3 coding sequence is TGTGCCAGCAGCCCGGCGCCCGGCTACAATGAGCAGTTCTTC. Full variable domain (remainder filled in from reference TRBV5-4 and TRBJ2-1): ETGVTQSPTHLIKTRGQQVTLRCSSQSGHNTVSWYQQALGQGPQFIFQYYREEENGRGNFPPRFSGLQFPNYSSELNVNALELDDSALYLCASSPAPGYNEQFFGPGTRLTVL.

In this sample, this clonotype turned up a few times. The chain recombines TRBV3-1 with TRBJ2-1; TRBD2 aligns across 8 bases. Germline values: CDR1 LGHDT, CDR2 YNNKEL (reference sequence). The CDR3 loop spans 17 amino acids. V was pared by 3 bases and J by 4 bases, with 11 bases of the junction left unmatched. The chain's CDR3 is CASSHKEARGGYNEQFF. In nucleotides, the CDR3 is TGTGCCAGCAGCCACAAAGAGGCTCGCGGGGGGTACAATGAGCAGTTCTTC.

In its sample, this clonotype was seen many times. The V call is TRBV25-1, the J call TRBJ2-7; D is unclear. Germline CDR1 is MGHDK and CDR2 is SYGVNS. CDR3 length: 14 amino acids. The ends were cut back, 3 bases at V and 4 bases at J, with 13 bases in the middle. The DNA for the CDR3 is TGTGCCAGCAGTGACATAACGGACGGATACGAGCAGTACTTC. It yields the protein CASSDITDGYEQYF.

The CDR3 here is CSATQDRGLVDEQFF. CDR3 bases: TGCAGTGCTACCCAGGACAGGGGGCTTGTCGATGAGCAGTTCTTC. The rearrangement uses TRBV20-1 and TRBJ2-1, with 11 bases identical to TRBD1. Germline CDR1 reads DFQATT; CDR2 reads SNEGSKA (reference sequence). This CDR3 is built from 15 residues. J lost 8 bases, V lost 4 bases, and 10 bases had no gene match.

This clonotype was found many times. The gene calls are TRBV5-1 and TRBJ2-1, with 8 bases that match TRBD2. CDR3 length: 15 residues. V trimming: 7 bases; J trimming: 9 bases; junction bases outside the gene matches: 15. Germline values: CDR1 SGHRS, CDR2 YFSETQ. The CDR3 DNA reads TGCGCCAGCCTCGACGGGGCTAGCGGGCACATTGAGCAGTTCTTC. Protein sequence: CASLDGASGHIEQFF. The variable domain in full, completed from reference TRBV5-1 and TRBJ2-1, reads KAGVTQTPRYLIKTRGQQVTLSCSPISGHRSVSWYQQTPGQGLQFLFEYFSETQRNKGNFPGRFSGRQFSNSRSEMNVSTLELGDSALYLCASLDGASGHIEQFFGPGTRLTVL.

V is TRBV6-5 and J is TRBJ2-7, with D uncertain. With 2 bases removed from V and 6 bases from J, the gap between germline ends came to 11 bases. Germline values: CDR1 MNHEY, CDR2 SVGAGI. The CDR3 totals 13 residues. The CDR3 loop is CASSYSAGGEQYV. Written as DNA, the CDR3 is TGTGCCAGCAGTTACAGTGCAGGCGGCGAGCAGTACGTC.

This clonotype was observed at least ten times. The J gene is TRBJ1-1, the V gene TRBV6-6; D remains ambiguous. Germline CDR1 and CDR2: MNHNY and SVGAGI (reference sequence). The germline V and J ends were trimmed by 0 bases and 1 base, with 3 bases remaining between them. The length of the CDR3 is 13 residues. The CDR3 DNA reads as TGTGCCAGCAGTTACTCGAAGAACACTGAAGCTTTCTTT. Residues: CASSYSKNTEAFF.

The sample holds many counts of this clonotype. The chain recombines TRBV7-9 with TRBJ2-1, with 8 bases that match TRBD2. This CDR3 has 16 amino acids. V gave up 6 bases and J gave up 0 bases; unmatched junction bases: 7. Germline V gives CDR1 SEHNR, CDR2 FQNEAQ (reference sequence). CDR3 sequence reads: CASSPSGGPSYNEQFF. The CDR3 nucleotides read TGTGCCAGCAGTCCGAGCGGGGGCCCCTCCTACAATGAGCAGTTCTTC.

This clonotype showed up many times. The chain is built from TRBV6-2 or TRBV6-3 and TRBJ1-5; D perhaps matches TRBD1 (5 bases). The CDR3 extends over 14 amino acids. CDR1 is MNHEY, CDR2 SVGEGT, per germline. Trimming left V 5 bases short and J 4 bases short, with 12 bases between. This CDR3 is CASSPGTRNQPQHF. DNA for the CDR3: TGTGCCAGCAGTCCGGGGACCAGGAATCAGCCCCAGCATTTT.

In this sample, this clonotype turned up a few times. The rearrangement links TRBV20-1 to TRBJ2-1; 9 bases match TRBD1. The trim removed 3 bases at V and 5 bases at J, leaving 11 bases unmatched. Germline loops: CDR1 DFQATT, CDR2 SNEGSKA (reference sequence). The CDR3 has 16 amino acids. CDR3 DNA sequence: TGCAGTGCTAGTTTCCCCGACAGGGGGGACCACAATGAGCAGTTCTTC. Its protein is CSASFPDRGDHNEQFF.

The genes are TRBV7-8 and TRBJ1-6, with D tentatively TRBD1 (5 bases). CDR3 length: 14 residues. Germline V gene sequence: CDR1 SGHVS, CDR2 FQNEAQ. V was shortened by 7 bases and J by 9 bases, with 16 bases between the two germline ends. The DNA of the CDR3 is TGTGCCAGCACCGGGAGGGGACCGGGTTCACCCCTCCACTTT. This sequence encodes CASTGRGPGSPLHF.

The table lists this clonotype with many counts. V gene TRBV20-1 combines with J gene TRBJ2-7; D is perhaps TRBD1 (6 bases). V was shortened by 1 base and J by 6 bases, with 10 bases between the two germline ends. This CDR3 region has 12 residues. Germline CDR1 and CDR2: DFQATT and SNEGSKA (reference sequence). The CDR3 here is CSARATGSEQYV. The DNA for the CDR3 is TGCAGTGCTAGAGCCACAGGGAGCGAGCAGTACGTC.

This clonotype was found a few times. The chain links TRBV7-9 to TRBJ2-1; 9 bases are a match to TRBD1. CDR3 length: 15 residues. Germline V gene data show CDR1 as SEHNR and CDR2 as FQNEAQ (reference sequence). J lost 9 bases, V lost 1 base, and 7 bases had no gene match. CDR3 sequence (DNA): TGTGCCAGCAGCTTAGTGGGGGACAGGGTATTTGAGCAGTTCTTC. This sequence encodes CASSLVGDRVFEQFF.

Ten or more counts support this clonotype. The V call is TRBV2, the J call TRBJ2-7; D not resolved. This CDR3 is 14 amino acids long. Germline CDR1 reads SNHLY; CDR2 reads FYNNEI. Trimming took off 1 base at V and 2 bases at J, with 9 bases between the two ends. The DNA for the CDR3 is TGTGCCAGCAGTGAAGACTCCCGAGCCTACGAGCAGTACTTC. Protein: CASSEDSRAYEQYF.